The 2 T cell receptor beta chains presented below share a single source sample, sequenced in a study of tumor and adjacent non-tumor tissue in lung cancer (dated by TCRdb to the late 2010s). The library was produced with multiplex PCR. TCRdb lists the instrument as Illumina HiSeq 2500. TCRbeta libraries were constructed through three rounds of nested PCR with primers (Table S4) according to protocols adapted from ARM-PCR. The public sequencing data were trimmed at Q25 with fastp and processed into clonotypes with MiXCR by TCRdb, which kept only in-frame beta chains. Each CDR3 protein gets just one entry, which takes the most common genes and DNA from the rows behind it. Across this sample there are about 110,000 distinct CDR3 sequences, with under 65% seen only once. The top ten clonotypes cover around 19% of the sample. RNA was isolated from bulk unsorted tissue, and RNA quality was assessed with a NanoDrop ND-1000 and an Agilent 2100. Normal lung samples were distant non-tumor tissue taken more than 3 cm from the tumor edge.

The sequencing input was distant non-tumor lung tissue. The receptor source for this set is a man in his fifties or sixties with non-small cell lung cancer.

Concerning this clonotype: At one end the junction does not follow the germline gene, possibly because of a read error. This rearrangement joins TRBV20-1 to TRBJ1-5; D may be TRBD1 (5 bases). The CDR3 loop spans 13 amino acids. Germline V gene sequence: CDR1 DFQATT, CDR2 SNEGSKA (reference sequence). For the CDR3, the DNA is TGCAGTGCTAGGAAGACAGTCAACCAGCCCCATCATTTT. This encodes CSARKTVNQPHHF.

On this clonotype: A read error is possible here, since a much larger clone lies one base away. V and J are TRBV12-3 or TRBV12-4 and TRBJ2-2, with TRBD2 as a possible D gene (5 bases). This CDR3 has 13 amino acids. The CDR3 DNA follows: TGTGCCAGCAGTTTATCAGAAACCGGGGAGCCGTTTTTT. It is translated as CASSLSETGEPFF.